This T cell receptor (beta chain) was sequenced for a study of T cell repertoires in cytomegalovirus infection. In the study overall: Recently described HLA-C-restricted plus well-studied HLA-B-restricted CMV epitopes were used. Matching HLA type, along with CMV infection, was indicated by public TCR beta signatures.

Concerning this clonotype: Antigen specificity is unknown. A junction end diverges from the germline sequence, so it may reflect a read error.

TCRdb itself ran the reads through MiXCR, one entry per CDR3 protein. The table shows fewer than 1,000,000 distinct CDR3 sequences, with around 30% occurring only once. The sample consisted of cultured CD8+ T cells from PBMCs, taken from culture after CMV antigen stimulation. The sequence derives from a human donor in good health (CMV status not recorded). Some clones in this sample may be carry-over from other donors' samples.

This CDR3 reads CAISESGVSSYNKQFF. Here the CDR3 DNA reads TGTGCCATCAGTGAGTCCGGGGTAAGCTCCTACAATAAGCAGTTCTTC. The chain links TRBV10-3 to TRBJ2-1, with a possible D match to TRBD2 (5 bases). Germline V lookup: CDR1 ENHRY, CDR2 SYGVKD. This CDR3 has 16 amino acids.